This T cell receptor (beta chain) was recovered during a study of blood T cell repertoires in COVID-19 (dated by TCRdb to the early 2020s). Regarding the study in general: Samples covering the acute and convalescent phases of COVID-19 were provided by collaborators in the United States, Italy and Spain. The material from the prospective study consisted of cDNA or gDNA derived from T cells, B-cell-depleted T cells, or PBMCs. The dataset comprised deeply sampled blood TCRbeta repertoires from subjects exposed to, actively infected with, or recovered from COVID-19. A freely available public database, intended as a resource for researchers studying the immune response to SARS-CoV-2, is where the repertoires were released. The samples were drawn from two sources: the first 160 participants of the ongoing ImmuneRACE study, and 1,000 to 1,500 subjects contributed by 6 global collaborators. The sample metadata nearly always contained a de-identified subject ID, COVID-19 status, age in years and sex. Where available, HLA class I and class II types were obtained from metadata supplied by the sample provider rather than from assay-based typing. Results and caveats for the whole study, not just this receptor: The quantity of clinical and demographic metadata differed by source and by participant and was supplied without curation.

Each collaborating institution followed its own protocols to collect whole blood in K2EDTA tubes. Collaborator samples were shipped for TCRbeta analysis as frozen whole blood, isolated PBMCs, or DNA extracted from either sample type. This clone appeared a few times. The specificity of this receptor is unknown. Per-nucleotide qualities are absent, and no much larger clonotype sits a single base away. The germline V gene supplies CDR1 SGHDN and CDR2 FVKESK. The CDR3 has 15 amino acids, counting the end cysteine and phenylalanine. Kept here is only the CDR3 DNA, which spans 45 bases and is read in frame from base 1. V gives up 3 bases and J gives up 2 bases, and the segment between their germline ends measures 14 bases. The immunoSEQ Assay, a bias-controlled multiplex PCR, was used to amplify TCRbeta CDR3 regions from genomic DNA. In the original analysis: The number of nucleated cells in each sample was estimated by amplification of reference gene primers within the assay. To quantify the absolute abundance of each unique TCRbeta CDR3 rearrangement, sequence reads were collapsed and filtered. For each sample, productive Simpson clonality was calculated as the square root of Simpson's diversity index across productive rearrangements. Not all clones reach the TCRdb copy of this immuneACCESS table, which keeps in-frame sequences only. Checked studies attribute under half of the gap to unresolved V genes and leave the rest unexplained. V, J and clone size derive from that table, while D and trimming were established from the DNA sequence. The sample table holds tens of thousands of clones, of which around 90% were seen once. The ten largest clones add up to 3.5% of the sample.

The chain couples TRBV14 to TRBJ2-7; the D region possibly corresponds to TRBD2 (6 bases align). The TCR sequence derives from a human donor in a cohort sampled during active COVID-19. The material sequenced was peripheral blood. The nucleotide sequence reads as follows: TGTGCCAGCAGCCAGGTGGTAGCGGTCCCCTACGAGCAGTACTTC. This is translated as CASSQVVAVPYEQYF.